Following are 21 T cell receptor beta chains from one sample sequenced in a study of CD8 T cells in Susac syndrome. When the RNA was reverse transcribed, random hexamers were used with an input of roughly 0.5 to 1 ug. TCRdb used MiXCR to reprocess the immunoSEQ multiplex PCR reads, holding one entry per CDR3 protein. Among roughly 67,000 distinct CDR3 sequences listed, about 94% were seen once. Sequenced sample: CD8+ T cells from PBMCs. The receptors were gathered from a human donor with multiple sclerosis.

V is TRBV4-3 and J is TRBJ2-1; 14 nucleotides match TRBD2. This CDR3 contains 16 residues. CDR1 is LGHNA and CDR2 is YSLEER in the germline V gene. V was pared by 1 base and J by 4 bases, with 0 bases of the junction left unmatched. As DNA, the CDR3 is TGCGCCAGCAGCCAAGGACTAGCGGGGGGGTACAATGAGCAGTTCTTC. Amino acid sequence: CASSQGLAGGYNEQFF.

The CDR3 sequence is CASSLGPTRQLYEQYF. The CDR3, as DNA: TGTGCCAGCAGTTTAGGGCCGACGCGACAGCTCTACGAGCAGTACTTC. The chain has TRBV12-3 or TRBV12-4 and TRBJ2-7, with a tentative D call TRBD1 (5 bases). The V gene lost 1 base and the J gene lost 3 bases, with 16 bases spanning the gap. The CDR3 is 16 amino acids.

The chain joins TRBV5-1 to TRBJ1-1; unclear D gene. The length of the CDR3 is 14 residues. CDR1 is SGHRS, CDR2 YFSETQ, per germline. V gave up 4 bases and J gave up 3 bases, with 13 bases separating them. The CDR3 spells CASSPALEDTEAFF. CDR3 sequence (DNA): TGCGCCAGCAGCCCAGCCCTCGAGGACACTGAAGCTTTCTTT.

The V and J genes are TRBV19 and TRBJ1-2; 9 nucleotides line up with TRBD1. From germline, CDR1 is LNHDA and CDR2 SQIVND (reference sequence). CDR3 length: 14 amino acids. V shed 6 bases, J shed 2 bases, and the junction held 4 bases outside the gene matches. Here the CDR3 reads CASSPGTGNYGYTF. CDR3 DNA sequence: TGTGCCAGTAGCCCCGGGACAGGGAACTATGGCTACACCTTC. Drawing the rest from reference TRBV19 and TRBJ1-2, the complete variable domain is DGGITQSPKYLFRKEGQNVTLSCEQNLNHDAMYWYRQDPGQGLRLIYYSQIVNDFQKGDIAEGYSVSREKKESFPLTVTSAQKNPTAFYLCASSPGTGNYGYTFGSGTRLTVV.

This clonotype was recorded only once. CDR3 amino acids: CSARGASGGFPYEQYF. The CDR3 nucleotides read TGCAGTGCTAGAGGAGCTAGCGGGGGATTCCCTTACGAGCAGTACTTC. The chain employs TRBV20-1 and TRBJ2-7, with 10 bases lining up with TRBD2. This CDR3 comprises 16 residues. Germline V lookup: CDR1 DFQATT, CDR2 SNEGSKA (reference sequence). The V gene end was trimmed by 1 base and the J gene end by 4 bases; junction bases not matched to a gene: 10.

The CDR3 nucleotides read TGTGCCAGCAGCGTTAAGGGCACTGAAGCTTTCTTT. Translating it yields CASSVKGTEAFF. This chain joins TRBV9 and TRBJ1-1; unclear D gene. The germline CDR1 and CDR2 sequences are SGDLS and YYNGEE. Trimming removed 2 bases from V and 4 bases from J, with 6 bases in between. The CDR3 sequence is 12 residues long. The full variable domain, with the rest looked up from reference TRBV9 and TRBJ1-1, is DSGVTQTPKHLITATGQRVTLRCSPRSGDLSVYWYQQSLDQGLQFLIQYYNGEERAKGNILERFSAQQFPDLHSELNLSSLELGDSALYFCASSVKGTEAFFGQGTRLTVV.

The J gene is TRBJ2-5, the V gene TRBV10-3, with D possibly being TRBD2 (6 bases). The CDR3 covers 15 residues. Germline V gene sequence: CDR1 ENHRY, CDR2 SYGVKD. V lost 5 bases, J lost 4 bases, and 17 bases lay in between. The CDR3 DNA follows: TGTGCCATCAGTACCGGGGACTTCCAGGGAGAGACCCAGTACTTC. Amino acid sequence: CAISTGDFQGETQYF.

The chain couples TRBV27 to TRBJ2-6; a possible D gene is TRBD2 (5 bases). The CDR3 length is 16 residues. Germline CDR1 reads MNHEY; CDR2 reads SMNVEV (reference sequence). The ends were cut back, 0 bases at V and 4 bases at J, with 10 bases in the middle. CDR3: CASSLSPGSGANVLTF. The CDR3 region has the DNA TGTGCCAGCAGTTTATCCCCGGGGTCCGGGGCCAACGTCCTGACTTTC.

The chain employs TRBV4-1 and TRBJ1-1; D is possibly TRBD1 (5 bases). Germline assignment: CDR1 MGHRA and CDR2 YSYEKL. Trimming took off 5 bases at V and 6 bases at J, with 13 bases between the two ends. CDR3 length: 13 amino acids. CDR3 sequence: CASSYQGEAEAFF. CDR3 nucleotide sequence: TGCGCCAGCAGCTACCAGGGAGAGGCTGAAGCTTTCTTT.

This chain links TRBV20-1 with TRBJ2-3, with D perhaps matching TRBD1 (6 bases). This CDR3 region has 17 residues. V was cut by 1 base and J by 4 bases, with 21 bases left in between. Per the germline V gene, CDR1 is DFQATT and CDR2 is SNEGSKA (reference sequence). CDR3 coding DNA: TGCAGTGCTAGAGGTATCCTAGACAGGCAAGGAGCAGATACGCAGTATTTT. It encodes CSARGILDRQGADTQYF.

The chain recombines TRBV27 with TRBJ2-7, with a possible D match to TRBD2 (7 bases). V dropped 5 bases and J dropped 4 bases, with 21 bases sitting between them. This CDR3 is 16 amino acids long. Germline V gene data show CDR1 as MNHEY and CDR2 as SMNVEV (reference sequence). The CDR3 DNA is TGTGCCAGCAGTGCCGTCTGGGGGGGCCTTATTTACGAGCAGTACTTC. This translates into CASSAVWGGLIYEQYF.

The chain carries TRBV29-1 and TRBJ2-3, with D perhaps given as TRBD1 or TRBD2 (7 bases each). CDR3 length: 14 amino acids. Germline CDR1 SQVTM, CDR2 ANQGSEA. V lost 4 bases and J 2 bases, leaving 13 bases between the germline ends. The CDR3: CSVGPGGATDTQYF. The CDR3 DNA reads TGCAGCGTTGGGCCAGGGGGGGCCACAGATACGCAGTATTTT.

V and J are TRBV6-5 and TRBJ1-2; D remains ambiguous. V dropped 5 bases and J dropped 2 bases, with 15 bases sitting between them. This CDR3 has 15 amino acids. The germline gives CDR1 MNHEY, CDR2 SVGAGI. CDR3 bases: TGTGCCAGCAGTAGCGGGTCGACACGAAACTATGGCTACACCTTC. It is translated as CASSSGSTRNYGYTF.

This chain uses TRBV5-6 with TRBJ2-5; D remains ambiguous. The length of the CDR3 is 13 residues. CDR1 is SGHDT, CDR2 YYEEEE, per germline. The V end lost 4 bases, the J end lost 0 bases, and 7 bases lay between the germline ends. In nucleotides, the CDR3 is TGTGCCAGCAGCCCGACATACCAAGAGACCCAGTACTTC. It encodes CASSPTYQETQYF.

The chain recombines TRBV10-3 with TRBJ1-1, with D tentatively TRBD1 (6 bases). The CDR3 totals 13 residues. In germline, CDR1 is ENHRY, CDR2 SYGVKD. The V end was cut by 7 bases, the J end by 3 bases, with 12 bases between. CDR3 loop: CAIKARQDTEAFF. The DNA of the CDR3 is TGTGCCATCAAAGCCCGACAGGACACTGAAGCTTTCTTT.

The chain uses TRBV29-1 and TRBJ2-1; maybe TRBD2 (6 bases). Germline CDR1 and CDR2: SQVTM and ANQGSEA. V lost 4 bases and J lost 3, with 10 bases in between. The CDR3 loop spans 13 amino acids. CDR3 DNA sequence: TGCAGCGTTGTCGGCGGGGTCTACAATGAGCAGTTCTTC. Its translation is CSVVGGVYNEQFF.

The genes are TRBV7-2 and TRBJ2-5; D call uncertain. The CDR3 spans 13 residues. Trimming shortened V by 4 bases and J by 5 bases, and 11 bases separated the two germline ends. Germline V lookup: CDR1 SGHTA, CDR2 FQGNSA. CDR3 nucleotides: TGTGCCAGCAGCTCGACTGCCTACGAGACCCAGTACTTC. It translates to CASSSTAYETQYF.

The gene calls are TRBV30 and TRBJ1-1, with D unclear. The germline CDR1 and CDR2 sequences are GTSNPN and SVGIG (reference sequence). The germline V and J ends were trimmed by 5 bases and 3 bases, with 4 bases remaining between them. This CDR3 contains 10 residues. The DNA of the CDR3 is TGTGCCTGGGAGGACACTGAAGCTTTCTTT. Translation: CAWEDTEAFF.

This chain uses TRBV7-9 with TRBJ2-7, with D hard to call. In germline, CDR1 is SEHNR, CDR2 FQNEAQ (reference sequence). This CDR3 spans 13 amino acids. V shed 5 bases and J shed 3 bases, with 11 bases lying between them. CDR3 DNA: TGTGCCAGCAGCCCCAGAACCGACTACGAGCAGTACTTC. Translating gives CASSPRTDYEQYF. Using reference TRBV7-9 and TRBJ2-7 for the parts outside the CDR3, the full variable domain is DTGVSQNPRHKITKRGQNVTFRCDPISEHNRLYWYRQTLGQGPEFLTYFQNEAQLEKSRLLSDRFSAERPKGSFSTLEIQRTEQGDSAMYLCASSPRTDYEQYFGPGTRLTVT.

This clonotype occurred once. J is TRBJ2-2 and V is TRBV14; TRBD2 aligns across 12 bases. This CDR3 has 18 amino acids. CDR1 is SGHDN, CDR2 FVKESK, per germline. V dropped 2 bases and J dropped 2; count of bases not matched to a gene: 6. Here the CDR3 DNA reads TGTGCCAGCAGCCAAATCGGACTAGCGGGGCTCAACACCGGGGAGCTGTTTTTT. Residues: CASSQIGLAGLNTGELFF.

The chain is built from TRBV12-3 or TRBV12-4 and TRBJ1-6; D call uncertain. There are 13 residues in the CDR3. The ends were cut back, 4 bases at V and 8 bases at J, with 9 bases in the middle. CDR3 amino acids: CASSSDGHSPLHF. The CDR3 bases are TGTGCCAGCAGTTCGGACGGGCATTCACCCCTCCACTTT.